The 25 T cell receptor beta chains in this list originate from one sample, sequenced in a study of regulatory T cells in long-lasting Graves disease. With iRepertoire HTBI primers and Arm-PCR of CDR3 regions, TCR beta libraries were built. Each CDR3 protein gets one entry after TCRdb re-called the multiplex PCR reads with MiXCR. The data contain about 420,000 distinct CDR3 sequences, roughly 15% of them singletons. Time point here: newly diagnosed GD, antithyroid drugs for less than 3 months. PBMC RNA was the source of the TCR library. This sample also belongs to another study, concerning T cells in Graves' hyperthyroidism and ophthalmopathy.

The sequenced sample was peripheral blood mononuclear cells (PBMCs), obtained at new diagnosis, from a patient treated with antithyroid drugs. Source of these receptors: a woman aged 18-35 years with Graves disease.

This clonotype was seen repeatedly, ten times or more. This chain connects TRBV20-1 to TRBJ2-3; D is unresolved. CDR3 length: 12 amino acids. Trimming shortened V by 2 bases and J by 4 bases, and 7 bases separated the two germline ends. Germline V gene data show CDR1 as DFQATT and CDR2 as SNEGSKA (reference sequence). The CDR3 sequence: CSARPGSDTQYF. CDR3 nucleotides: TGCAGTGCTAGACCCGGTTCAGATACGCAGTATTTT.

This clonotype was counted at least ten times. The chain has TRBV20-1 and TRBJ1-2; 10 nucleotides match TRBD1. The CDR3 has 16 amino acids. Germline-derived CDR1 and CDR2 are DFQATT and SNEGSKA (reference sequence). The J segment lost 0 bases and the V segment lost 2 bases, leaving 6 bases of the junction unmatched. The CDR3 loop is CSARPTGGVSNYGYTF. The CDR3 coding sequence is TGCAGTGCTAGACCGACAGGGGGCGTTTCTAACTATGGCTACACCTTC.

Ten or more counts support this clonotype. The DNA for the CDR3 is TGTGCCAGCAGTTCTATGACAGACTACGAGCAGTACTTC. Protein: CASSSMTDYEQYF. The rearrangement joins TRBV27 to TRBJ2-7; D perhaps matches TRBD1 (5 bases). Germline loops: CDR1 MNHEY, CDR2 SMNVEV (reference sequence). CDR3 size: 13 residues. The germline V and J ends were trimmed by 4 bases and 3 bases, with 10 bases remaining between them.

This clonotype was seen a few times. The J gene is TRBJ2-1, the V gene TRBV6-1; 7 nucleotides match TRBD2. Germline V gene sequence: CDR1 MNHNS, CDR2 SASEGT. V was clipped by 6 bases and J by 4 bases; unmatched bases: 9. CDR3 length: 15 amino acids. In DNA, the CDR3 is TGTGCCAGCAGACGCCGGGACTATACTTACAATGAGCAGTTCTTC. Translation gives CASRRRDYTYNEQFF.

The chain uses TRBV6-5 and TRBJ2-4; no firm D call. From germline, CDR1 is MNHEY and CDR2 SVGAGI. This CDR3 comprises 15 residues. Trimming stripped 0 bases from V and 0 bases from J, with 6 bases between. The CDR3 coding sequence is TGTGCCAGCAGTTACTCGTCCCGAGCCAAAAACATTCAGTACTTC. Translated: CASSYSSRAKNIQYF.

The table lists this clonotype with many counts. CDR3 DNA: TGTGCCAGCAGCTTAGGGTGGAACACTGAAGCTTTCTTT. Translated, it gives CASSLGWNTEAFF. The chain employs TRBV11-2 and TRBJ1-1; no definite D call. CDR3 size: 13 residues. Germline V gives CDR1 SGHAT, CDR2 FQNNGV. Trimming removed 1 base at V and 1 base at J, with 4 bases between. The variable domain in full, with the rest retrieved from reference TRBV11-2 and TRBJ1-1, is EAGVAQSPRYKIIEKRQSVAFWCNPISGHATLYWYQQILGQGPKLLIQFQNNGVVDDSQLPKDRFSAERLKGVDSTLKIQPAKLEDSAVYLCASSLGWNTEAFFGQGTRLTVV.

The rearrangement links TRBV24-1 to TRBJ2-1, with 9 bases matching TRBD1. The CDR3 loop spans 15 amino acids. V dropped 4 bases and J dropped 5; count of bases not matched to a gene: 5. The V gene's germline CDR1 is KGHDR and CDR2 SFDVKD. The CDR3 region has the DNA TGTGCCACCAGTGAGTCCGGGACAGGGAACAATGAGCAGTTCTTC. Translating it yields CATSESGTGNNEQFF.

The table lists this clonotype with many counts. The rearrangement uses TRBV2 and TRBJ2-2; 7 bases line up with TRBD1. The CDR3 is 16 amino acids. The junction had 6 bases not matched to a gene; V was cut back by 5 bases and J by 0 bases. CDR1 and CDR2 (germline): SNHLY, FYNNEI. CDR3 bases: TGTGCCAGCAGTAGTGACAGGGCAACGAACACCGGGGAGCTGTTTTTT. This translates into CASSSDRATNTGELFF. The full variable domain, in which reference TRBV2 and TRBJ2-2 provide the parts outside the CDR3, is EPEVTQTPSHQVTQMGQEVILRCVPISNHLYFYWYRQILGQKVEFLVSFYNNEISEKSEIFDDQFSVERPDGSNFTLKIRSTKLEDSAMYFCASSSDRATNTGELFFGEGSRLTVL.

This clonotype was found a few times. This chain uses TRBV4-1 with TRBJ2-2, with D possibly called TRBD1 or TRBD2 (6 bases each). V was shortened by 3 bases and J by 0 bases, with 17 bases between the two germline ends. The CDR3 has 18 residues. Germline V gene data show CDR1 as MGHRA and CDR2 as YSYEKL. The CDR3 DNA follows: TGCGCCAGCAGCCAGAGGCTGGGGGGCGCTGCGAACACCGGGGAGCTGTTTTTT. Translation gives CASSQRLGGAANTGELFF.

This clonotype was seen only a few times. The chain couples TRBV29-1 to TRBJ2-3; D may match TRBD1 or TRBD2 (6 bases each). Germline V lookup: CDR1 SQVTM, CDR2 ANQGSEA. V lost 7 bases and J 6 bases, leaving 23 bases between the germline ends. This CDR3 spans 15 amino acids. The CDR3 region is CSATFRGPGGDTQYF. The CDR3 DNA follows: TGCAGCGCAACCTTTCGGGGGCCCGGTGGGGATACGCAGTATTTT.

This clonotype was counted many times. CDR3 amino acids: CASSLALSRNIQYF. CDR3 nucleotide sequence: TGTGCCAGCAGTTTAGCCCTTTCCAGGAACATTCAGTACTTC. The V and J genes are TRBV28 and TRBJ2-4; D call uncertain. V lost 2 bases and J lost 7, with 12 bases in between. The CDR3 totals 14 residues. Germline V gives CDR1 MDHEN, CDR2 SYDVKM.

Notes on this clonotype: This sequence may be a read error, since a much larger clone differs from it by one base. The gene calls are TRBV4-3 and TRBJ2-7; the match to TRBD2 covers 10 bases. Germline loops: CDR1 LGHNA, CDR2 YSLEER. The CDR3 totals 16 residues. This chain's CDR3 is CASSQDELAGTYEHYF. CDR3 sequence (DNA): TGCGCCAGCAGCCAAGATGAACTAGCGGGAACCTACGAGCACTACTTC.

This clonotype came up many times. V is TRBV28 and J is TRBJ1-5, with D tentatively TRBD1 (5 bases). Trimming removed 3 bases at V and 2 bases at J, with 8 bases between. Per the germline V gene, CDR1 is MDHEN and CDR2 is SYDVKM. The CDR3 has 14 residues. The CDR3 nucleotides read TGTGCCAGCAGTTTCGGCAGGGGCAATCAGCCCCAGCATTTT. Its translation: CASSFGRGNQPQHF.

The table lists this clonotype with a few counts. The CDR3 coding sequence is TGTGCCAGCAGCTTGGAACTTGGGAGGGAGACCCAGTACTTC. It encodes CASSLELGRETQYF. The chain employs TRBV5-4 and TRBJ2-5, with D possibly matching TRBD2 (6 bases). V lost 0 bases to trimming and J lost 5 bases, with 11 bases between them. Germline CDR1 SGHNT, CDR2 YYREEE (reference sequence). The CDR3 loop spans 14 amino acids.

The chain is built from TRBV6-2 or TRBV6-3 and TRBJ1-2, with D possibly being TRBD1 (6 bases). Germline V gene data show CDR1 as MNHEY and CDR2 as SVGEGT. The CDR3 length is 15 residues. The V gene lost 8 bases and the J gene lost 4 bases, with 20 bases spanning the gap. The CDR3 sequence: CASVAQGMVGYGYTF. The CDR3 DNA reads TGTGCCAGCGTAGCACAGGGAATGGTTGGCTATGGCTACACCTTC.

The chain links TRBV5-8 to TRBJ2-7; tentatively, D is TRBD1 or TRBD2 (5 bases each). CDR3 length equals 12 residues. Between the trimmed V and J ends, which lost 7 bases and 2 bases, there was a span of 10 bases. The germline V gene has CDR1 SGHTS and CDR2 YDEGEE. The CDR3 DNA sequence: TGTGCCAGCGGGGGTGCGACCTACGAGCAGTACTTC. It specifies CASGGATYEQYF.

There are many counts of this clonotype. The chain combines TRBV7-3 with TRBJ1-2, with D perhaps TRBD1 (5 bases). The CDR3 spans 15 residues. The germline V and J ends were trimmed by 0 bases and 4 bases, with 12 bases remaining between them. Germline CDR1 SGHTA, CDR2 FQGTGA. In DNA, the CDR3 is TGTGCCAGCAGCTTAACGGCCGGGACCATCTATGGCTACACCTTC. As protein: CASSLTAGTIYGYTF.

The CDR3 region is CASSFVNSNYGYTF. The DNA for the CDR3 is TGTGCCAGCAGCTTTGTCAACTCTAACTATGGCTACACCTTC. This chain connects TRBV7-2 to TRBJ1-2, with unresolved D. From germline, CDR1 is SGHTA and CDR2 FQGNSA. The CDR3 contains 14 residues. V lost 3 bases and J lost 0, with 8 bases in between.

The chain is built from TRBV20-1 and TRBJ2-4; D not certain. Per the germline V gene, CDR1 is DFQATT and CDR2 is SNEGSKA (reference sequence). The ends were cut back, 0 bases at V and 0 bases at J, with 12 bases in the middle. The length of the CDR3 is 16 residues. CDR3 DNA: TGCAGTGCTAGAGAAATATTGCGGCTAGCCAAAAACATTCAGTACTTC. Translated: CSAREILRLAKNIQYF.

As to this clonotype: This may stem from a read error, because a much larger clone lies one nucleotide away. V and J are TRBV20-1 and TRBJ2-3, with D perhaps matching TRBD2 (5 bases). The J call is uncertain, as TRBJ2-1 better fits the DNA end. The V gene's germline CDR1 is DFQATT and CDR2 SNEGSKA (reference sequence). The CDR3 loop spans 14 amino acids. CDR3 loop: CSARGLSSSYEQFF. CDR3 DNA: TGCAGTGCTAGAGGCCTTTCTAGCTCCTACGAGCAGTTCTTC.

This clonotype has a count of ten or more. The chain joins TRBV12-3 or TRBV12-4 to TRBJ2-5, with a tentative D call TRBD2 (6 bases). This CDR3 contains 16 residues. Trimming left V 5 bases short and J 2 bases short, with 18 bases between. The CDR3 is CASSPRLVSGQETQYF. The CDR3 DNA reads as TGTGCCAGCAGTCCCCGACTAGTAAGTGGGCAAGAGACCCAGTACTTC.

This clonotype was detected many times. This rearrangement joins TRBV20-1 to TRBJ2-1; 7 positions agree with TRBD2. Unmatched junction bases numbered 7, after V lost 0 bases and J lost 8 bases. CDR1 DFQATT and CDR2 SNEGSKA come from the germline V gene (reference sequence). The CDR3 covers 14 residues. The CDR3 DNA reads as TGCAGTGCTAGAGATTGGATTACTAGCGATGAGCAGTTCTTC. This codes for CSARDWITSDEQFF.

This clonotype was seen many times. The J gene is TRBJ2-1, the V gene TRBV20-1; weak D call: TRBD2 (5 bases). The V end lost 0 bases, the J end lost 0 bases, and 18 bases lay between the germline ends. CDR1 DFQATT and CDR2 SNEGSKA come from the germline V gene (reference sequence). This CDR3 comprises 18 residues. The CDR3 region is CSARDRSSPTSSYNEQFF. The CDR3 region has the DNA TGCAGTGCTAGAGATCGTTCTAGCCCCACGAGCTCCTACAATGAGCAGTTCTTC.

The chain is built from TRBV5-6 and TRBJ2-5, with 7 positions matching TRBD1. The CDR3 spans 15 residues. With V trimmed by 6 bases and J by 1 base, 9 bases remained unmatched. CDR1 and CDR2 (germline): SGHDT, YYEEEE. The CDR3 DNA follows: TGTGCCAGCATCGCACCAGGGACAGCCCAAGAGACCCAGTACTTC. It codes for CASIAPGTAQETQYF.

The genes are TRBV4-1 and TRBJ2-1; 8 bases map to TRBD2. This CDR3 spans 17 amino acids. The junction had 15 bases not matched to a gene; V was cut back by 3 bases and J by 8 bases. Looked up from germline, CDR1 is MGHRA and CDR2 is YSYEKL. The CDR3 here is CASSHPRKREGSDEQFF. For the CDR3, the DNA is TGCGCCAGCAGCCATCCTAGGAAACGGGAGGGCAGCGATGAGCAGTTCTTC.